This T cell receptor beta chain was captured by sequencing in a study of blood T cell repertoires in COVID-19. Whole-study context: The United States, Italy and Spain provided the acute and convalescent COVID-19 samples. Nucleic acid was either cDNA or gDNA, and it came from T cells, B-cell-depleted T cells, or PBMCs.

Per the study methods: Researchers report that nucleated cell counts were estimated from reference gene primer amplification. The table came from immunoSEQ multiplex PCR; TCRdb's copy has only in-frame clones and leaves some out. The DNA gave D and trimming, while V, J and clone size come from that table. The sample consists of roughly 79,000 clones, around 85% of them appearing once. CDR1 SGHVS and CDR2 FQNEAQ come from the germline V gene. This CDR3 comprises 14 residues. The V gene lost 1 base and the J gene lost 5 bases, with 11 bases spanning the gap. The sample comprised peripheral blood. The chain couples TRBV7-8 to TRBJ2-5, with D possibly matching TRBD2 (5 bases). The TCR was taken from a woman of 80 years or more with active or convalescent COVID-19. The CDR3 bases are TGTGCCAGCAGCTTAGGAGGGAGTTTGGAGACCCAGTACTTC. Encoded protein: CASSLGGSLETQYF.